This TCR beta chain was identified during a study of cytomegalovirus exposure and HLA in healthy donors. Profiling relied on immunoSEQ multiplex PCR, and the TCRdb table lists in-frame clones only, not all of them. The table shows approximately 270,000 clones, with about 86% occurring only once. The length of the CDR3 is 16 residues. V trimming: 3 bases; J trimming: 2 bases; junction bases outside the gene matches: 8. Per the germline V gene, CDR1 is KGHSH and CDR2 is LQKENI. On this clone: Antigen specificity is unknown.

General study findings and limits: That first-cohort TCR clusters tended to co-occur in the approximately 120 validation repertoires was found in a later analysis. Cytomegalovirus association was assigned to about 150 TCR beta chains. Among the CMV-associated chains, three were confirmed in vitro as specific for CMV antigens.

Input material: PBMCs. The receptor was isolated from a woman younger than 35 in good health and CMV-seronegative. This chain connects TRBV18 to TRBJ2-3; 7 bases are a match to TRBD2. The CDR3 DNA is TGTGCCAGCTCACCCCGAGGTGCGGGGGACACAGATACGCAGTATTTT. Encoded protein: CASSPRGAGDTDTQYF.